The entry below describes one T cell receptor (beta chain). This clonotype has ten or more counts. Its antigen is still unknown. No clone much larger than this one lies a single base away; base qualities are absent. The data were taken from a study of spatial heterogeneity in lung cancer (dated by TCRdb to the late 2010s). Context from the whole study: Beta-chain transcripts were consistently detected in greater numbers than alpha-chain transcripts, which likely reflects a higher abundance of beta-chain transcripts. TCR repertoire features were related to nonsynonymous mutation counts determined by whole-exome sequencing of tumor tissue. In the raw uncorrected reads, each unique combination of TCR and UMI appeared more than ten times on average. At surgery, over 200 tumor regions, roughly 63 matched nontumor lung samples and fewer than 60 PBMC samples were TCR-sequenced for both alpha and beta chains. In non-small cell lung cancer, the study made a quantitative comparison of TCR alpha and beta repertoires among multiple tumor regions, matched nontumor lung and blood. Findings and caveats that apply to the study as a whole: Additional single-cell paired TCR alpha and beta sequencing was considered necessary to confirm, at a functional level, the hypothesis that regional TCRs recognize regional mutations. Ubiquitous expanded tumor TCRs showed up in blood more often at tumor resection than at routine follow-up.

The CDR3 has 19 amino acids, counting the end cysteine and phenylalanine. Only CDR3 DNA is held: 57 bases, read in frame from base 1. The germline ends are 25 bases apart after V is trimmed by 3 bases and J by 4 bases. From a lookup of the germline V gene (reference sequence), CDR1 and CDR2 are LNHDA and SQIVND. The method behind the library was 5' RACE. Sequencing was carried out with a NextSeq 500. The TCR library protocol attached a unique molecular identifier to each TCR cDNA molecule to allow correction of PCR and sequencing errors. Under the source paper's analysis protocol: TCR identification, UMI-based error correction and CDR3 extraction were performed with Decombinator tools. TCRs above a frequency of 2 per 1,000, corresponding to the top 1% of the tumor frequency distribution, were defined as expanded. Renyi diversity was calculated using the R vegan package after each repertoire was subsampled 100 times to 5,000 TCRs. CDR3 similarity networks were constructed using string-kernel similarity of amino acid triplets, with links drawn between CDR3s whose pairwise similarity was above 0.82. TCRdb trimmed the raw reads at Q25, called clones with MiXCR and kept productive beta chains. Every distinct CDR3 protein forms one entry, paired with its most common genes and DNA. The V and J calls and clone size are TCRdb's, not the authors'. The sample table holds about 21,000 distinct CDR3 sequences, of which approximately 4.4% were seen once. Nearly 7.5% of the sample comes from the top ten.

The sample's time point label is to be understood as: sample taken at primary tumor resection. Whole RNA extracted from tumor and nontumor lung tissue, or from cryopreserved PBMC samples, was used for TCR sequencing without cell sorting. Samples were obtained from fewer than 80 patients with early-stage, untreated non-small cell lung cancer from the lung TRACERx cohort. Patients were selected for TCR sequencing only if sufficient RNA was available from at least two tumor regions. The chain employs TRBV19 and TRBJ2-1, and TRBD1 may be the D gene, going by 9 matching bases. This receptor was taken from a male donor with early-stage non-small cell lung cancer. Sequences were derived from PBMCs, sampled at surgery. The DNA is TGTGCCAGTAGTATCCCGGGACAGGGTACTAGCGGTCCATACAATGAGCAGTTCTTC. It encodes CASSIPGQGTSGPYNEQFF.